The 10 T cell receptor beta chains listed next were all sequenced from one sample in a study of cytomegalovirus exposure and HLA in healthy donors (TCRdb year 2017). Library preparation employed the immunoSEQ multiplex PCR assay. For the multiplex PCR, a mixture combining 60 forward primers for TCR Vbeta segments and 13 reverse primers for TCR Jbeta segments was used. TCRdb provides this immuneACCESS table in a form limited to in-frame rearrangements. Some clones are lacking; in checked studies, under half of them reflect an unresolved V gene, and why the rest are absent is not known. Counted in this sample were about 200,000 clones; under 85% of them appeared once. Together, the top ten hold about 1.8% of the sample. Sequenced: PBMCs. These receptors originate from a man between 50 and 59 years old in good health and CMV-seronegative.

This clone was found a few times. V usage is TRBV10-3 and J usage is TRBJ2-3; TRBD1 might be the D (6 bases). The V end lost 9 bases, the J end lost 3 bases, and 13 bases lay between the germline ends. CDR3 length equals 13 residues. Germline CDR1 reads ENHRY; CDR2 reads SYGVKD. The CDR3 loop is CAIKEQGTDTQYF. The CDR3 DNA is TGTGCCATTAAAGAACAGGGAACAGATACGCAGTATTTT.

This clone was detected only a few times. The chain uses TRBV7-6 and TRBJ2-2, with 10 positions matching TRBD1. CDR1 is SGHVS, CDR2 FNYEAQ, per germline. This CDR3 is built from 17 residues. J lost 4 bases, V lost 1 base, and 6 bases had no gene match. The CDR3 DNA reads TGTGCCAGCAGCTTAGTACTGGGACAGGGGACCACCGGGGAGCTGTTTTTT. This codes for CASSLVLGQGTTGELFF. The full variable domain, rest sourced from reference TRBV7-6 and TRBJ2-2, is GAGVSQSPRYKVTKRGQDVALRCDPISGHVSLYWYRQALGQGPEFLTYFNYEAQQDKSGLPNDRFSAERPEGSISTLTIQRTEQRDSAMYRCASSLVLGQGTTGELFFGEGSRLTVL.

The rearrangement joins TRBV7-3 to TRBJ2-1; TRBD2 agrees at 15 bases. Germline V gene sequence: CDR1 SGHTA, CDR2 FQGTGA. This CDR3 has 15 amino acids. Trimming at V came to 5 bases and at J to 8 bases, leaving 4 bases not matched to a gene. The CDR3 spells CASSMGLAGGDEQFF. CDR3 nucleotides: TGTGCCAGCAGCATGGGACTAGCGGGAGGAGATGAGCAGTTCTTC.

Here the CDR3 reads CASKVGANTGELFF. CDR3 bases: TGTGCCAGTAAGGTCGGGGCGAACACCGGGGAGCTGTTTTTT. The rearrangement uses TRBV19 and TRBJ2-2; a possible D gene is TRBD2 (5 bases). The CDR3 runs 14 residues. The ends were cut back, 7 bases at V and 0 bases at J, with 9 bases in the middle. Germline V gene data show CDR1 as LNHDA and CDR2 as SQIVND (reference sequence).

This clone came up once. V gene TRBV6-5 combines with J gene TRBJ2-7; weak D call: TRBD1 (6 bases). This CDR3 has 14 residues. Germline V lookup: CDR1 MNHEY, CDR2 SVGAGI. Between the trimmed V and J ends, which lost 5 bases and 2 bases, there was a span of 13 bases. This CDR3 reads CASSPYRAPYEQYF. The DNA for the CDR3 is TGTGCCAGCAGTCCGTACAGGGCCCCCTACGAGCAGTACTTC.

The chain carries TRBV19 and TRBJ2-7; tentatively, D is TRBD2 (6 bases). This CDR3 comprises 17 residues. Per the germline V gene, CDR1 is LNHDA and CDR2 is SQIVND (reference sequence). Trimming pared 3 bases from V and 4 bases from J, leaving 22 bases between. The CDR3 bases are TGTGCCAGTAGTATCGGAGGAGGGGCGATCTTGGCGTACGAGCAGTACTTC. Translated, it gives CASSIGGGAILAYEQYF.

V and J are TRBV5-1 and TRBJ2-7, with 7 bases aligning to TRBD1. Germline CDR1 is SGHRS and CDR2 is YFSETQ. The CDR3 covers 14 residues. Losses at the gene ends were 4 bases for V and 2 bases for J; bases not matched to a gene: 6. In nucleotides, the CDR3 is TGCGCCAGCAGCATCCGGGACAGTACCTACGAGCAGTACTTC. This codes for CASSIRDSTYEQYF.

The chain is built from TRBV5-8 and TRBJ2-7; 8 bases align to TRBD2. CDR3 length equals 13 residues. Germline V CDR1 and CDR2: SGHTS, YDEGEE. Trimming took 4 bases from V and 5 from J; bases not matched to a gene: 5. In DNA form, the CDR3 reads TGTGCCAGCAGCCCGGGGGGGTTCCACGAGCAGTACTTC. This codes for CASSPGGFHEQYF.

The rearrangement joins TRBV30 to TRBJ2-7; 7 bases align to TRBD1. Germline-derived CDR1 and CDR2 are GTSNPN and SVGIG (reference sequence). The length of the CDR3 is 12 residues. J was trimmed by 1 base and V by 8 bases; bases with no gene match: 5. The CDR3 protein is CAGDRDSYEQYF. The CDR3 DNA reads TGTGCCGGCGACAGGGATTCCTACGAGCAGTACTTC.

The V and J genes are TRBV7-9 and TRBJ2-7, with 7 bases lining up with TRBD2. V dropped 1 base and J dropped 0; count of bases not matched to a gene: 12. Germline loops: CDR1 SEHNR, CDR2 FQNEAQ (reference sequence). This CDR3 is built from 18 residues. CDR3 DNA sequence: TGTGCCAGCAGCTTAGGGCCCTTAGCGCGGGAGTCCTCCTACGAGCAGTACTTC. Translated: CASSLGPLARESSYEQYF.